The clone carrying this T cell receptor beta chain was found a few times. A second PCR, run for roughly 7 to 11 cycles, used a sample-barcoded 5' primer plus a J-beta primer mix. TCRdb independently ran MiXCR on the 5' RACE reads; one entry per CDR3 protein. The top ten clones hold roughly 31% of a sample with roughly 680,000 distinct CDR3 sequences, over 45% of them seen once. This sample is drawn from a study of blood T cells in healthy people across ages. CDR3 length equals 14 residues. Trimming shortened V by 0 bases and J by 6 bases, and 12 bases separated the two germline ends. Germline CDR1 and CDR2: SGHTA and FQGTGA.

What was sequenced was blood. The TCR originated in a woman in her fifties or sixties in good health. The chain joins TRBV7-3 to TRBJ2-7; no clear D. CDR3 region: CASSLTGQLGEQYF. DNA for the CDR3: TGTGCCAGCAGCTTAACGGGTCAGCTCGGCGAGCAGTACTTC.